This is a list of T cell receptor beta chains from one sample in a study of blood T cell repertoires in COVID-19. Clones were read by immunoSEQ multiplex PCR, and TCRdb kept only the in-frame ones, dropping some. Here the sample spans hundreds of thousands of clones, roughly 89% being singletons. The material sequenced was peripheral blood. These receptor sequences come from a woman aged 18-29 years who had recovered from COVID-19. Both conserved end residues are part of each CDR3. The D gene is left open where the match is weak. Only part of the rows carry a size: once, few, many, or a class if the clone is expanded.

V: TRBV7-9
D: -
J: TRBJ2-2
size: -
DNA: TGTGCCAGCACCCCATCCGACTCACGGCGAGGGGAGCTGTTTTTT
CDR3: CASTPSDSRRGELFF

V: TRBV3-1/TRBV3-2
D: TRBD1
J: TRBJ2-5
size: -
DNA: TGTGCCAGCAGCCGCTTACCAGGGGGCCAGGAGACCCAGTACTTC
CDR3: CASSRLPGGQETQYF

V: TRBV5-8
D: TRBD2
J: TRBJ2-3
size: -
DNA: TGTGCCAGCAGCTTTGCGGGAGTAAGGGGATTCGATACGCAGTATTTT
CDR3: CASSFAGVRGFDTQYF

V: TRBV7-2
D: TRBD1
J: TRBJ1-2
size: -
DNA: TGTGCCAGCAGCCACCGGACAGGGGAGTTTGGCTACACCTTC
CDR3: CASSHRTGEFGYTF

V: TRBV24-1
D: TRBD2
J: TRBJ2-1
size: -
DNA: TGTGCCACCAGTGATTTGCGGACTAGCGGAGACTACAATGAGCAGTTCTTC
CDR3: CATSDLRTSGDYNEQFF

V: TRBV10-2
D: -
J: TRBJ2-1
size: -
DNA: TGCGCCAGCACACAGATAGACCCGGTTTACAATGAGCAGTTCTTC
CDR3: CASTQIDPVYNEQFF

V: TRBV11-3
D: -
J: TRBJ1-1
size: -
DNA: TGTGCCAGCAGCCCTGTTCGGACTGAAGCTTTCTTT
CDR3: CASSPVRTEAFF

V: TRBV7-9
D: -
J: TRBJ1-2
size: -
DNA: TGTGCCAGCAGCTTAGACAGGGTTGGCTACACCTTC
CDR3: CASSLDRVGYTF

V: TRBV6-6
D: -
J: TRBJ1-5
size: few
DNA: TGTGCCAGCAGTTACTCGATCAGGGTCCCCCAGCCCCAGCATTTT
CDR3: CASSYSIRVPQPQHF

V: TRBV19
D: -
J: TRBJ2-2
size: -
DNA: TGTGCCAGTAGTCCCCTCCGGGGAGCCACCGGGGAGCTGTTTTTT
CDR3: CASSPLRGATGELFF

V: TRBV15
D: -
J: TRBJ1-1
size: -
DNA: TGTGCCACCAGCAGAAGTAGGACACAAAGGTCTGAAGCTTTCTTT
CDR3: CATSRSRTQRSEAFF

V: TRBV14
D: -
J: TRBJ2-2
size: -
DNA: TGTGCCAGCAGGGCGGCCCTGTTTGAAGGGGGAAACACCGGGGAGCTGTTTTTT
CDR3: CASRAALFEGGNTGELFF

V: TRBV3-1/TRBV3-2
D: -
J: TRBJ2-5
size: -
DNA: TGTGCCAGCAGCCATGACGGGAGTGGGGTGCAAGAGACCCAGTACTTC
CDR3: CASSHDGSGVQETQYF

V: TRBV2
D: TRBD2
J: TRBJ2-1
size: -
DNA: TGTGCCAGCAGTGCCGAGCGGGAGGGCCCTTACTACAATGAGCAGTTCTTC
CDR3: CASSAEREGPYYNEQFF